The 18 T cell receptor beta chains presented below share a single source sample, sequenced in a study of OX40 agonist ivuxolimab in advanced cancers. Repertoires were generated with immunoSEQ multiplex PCR, while TCRdb's copy carries only in-frame clones and drops some. The sample yields approximately 82,000 clones, 75% to 90% seen once. The sample here was CD4+ or CD8+ T cells sorted from blood, taken in a trial of the OX40 agonist ivuxolimab. These receptors originate from an adult with an advanced solid tumor such as melanoma, head and neck, liver or kidney cancer.

The chain couples TRBV7-2 to TRBJ2-1; 9 nucleotides match TRBD1. With V trimmed by 5 bases and J by 10 bases, 9 bases remained unmatched. Germline V gives CDR1 SGHTA, CDR2 FQGNSA. The CDR3 contains 14 residues. As DNA, the CDR3 is TGTGCCAGCAGCCTACTCAACAGGGGGCAGGAGCAGTTCTTC. Amino acids: CASSLLNRGQEQFF.

The chain employs TRBV6-5 and TRBJ1-4; the D gene is possibly TRBD1 (6 bases). The length of the CDR3 is 13 residues. Germline V gene data show CDR1 as MNHEY and CDR2 as SVGAGI. Trimming removed 7 bases from V and 10 bases from J, with 16 bases in between. Here the CDR3 reads CASTPPGGGKLFF. The CDR3 nucleotides are TGTGCCAGCACCCCCCCGGGAGGGGGAAAACTGTTTTTT.

The gene calls are TRBV4-1 and TRBJ2-1; 15 nucleotides align to TRBD2. This CDR3 region has 16 residues. Trimming cost V 3 bases and J 14 bases; bases outside gene matches: 11. CDR1 MGHRA and CDR2 YSYEKL come from the germline V gene. This CDR3 reads CASSHNRTSGGALEFF. The CDR3 nucleotides are TGCGCCAGCAGCCATAATAGGACTAGCGGGGGGGCCTTGGAGTTCTTC.

The V gene is TRBV6-6, the J gene TRBJ2-3; 7 bases are a match to TRBD1. CDR3 length: 13 amino acids. Germline V gives CDR1 MNHNY, CDR2 SVGAGI (reference sequence). Trimming cost V 6 bases and J 5 bases; bases outside gene matches: 5. CDR3: CASRSTGEDTQYF. The CDR3 nucleotides read TGTGCCAGCAGATCTACAGGGGAAGATACGCAGTATTTT.

This chain joins TRBV7-2 and TRBJ2-3; the match to TRBD1 covers 7 bases. Germline CDR1 and CDR2: SGHTA and FQGNSA. This CDR3 region has 14 residues. V dropped 3 bases and J dropped 3; count of bases not matched to a gene: 3. The CDR3 reads CASSFKTGTDTQYF. In nucleotides, the CDR3 is TGTGCCAGCAGCTTTAAGACAGGGACAGATACGCAGTATTTT.

CDR3 in DNA: TGCGCCAGCAGCTTACTTCCTACTCAGGGGGGGGTCGCCTACGAGCAGTACTTC. This translates into CASSLLPTQGGVAYEQYF. This chain joins TRBV5-1 and TRBJ2-7; the D call may be TRBD1 or TRBD2 (7 bases each). V dropped 2 bases and J dropped 2 bases, with 23 bases sitting between them. The germline V gene encodes CDR1 SGHRS and CDR2 YFSETQ. The CDR3 extends over 18 amino acids.

The J gene is TRBJ2-7, the V gene TRBV6-5; no definite D call. Trimming left V 10 bases short and J 4 bases short, with 20 bases between. CDR3 size: 14 residues. The germline gives CDR1 MNHEY, CDR2 SVGAGI. The CDR3 DNA reads as TGTGCCACCAAAGAAATGCAGGCCACATACGAGCAGTACTTC. Its protein product is CATKEMQATYEQYF.

The V call is TRBV28, the J call TRBJ1-3; TRBD1 agrees at 11 bases. This CDR3 comprises 16 residues. Per the germline V gene, CDR1 is MDHEN and CDR2 is SYDVKM. The V gene end was trimmed by 9 bases and the J gene end by 0 bases; junction bases not matched to a gene: 7. CDR3 amino acids: CASGTGGQSSGNTIYF. As DNA, the CDR3 is TGTGCCAGTGGGACAGGGGGGCAGAGCTCTGGAAACACCATATATTTT.

The rearrangement links TRBV6-6 to TRBJ1-5; a possible D gene is TRBD1 (6 bases). CDR3 length: 13 residues. With 10 bases removed from V and 2 bases from J, the gap between germline ends came to 12 bases. Germline V gives CDR1 MNHNY, CDR2 SVGAGI (reference sequence). The CDR3 is CATQGGGNQPQHF. The CDR3 DNA is TGTGCCACACAAGGGGGGGGCAATCAGCCCCAGCATTTT.

The sample holds a few counts of this clone. The chain joins TRBV12-5 to TRBJ2-3; D is perhaps TRBD1 or TRBD2 (6 bases each). V was trimmed by 0 bases and J by 3 bases, leaving 31 bases between them. The CDR3 contains 22 residues. Per germline, CDR1 LGHNT and CDR2 FRNRAP. CDR3 in amino acids: CASGLVLLYTGFGGHRTDTQYF. In DNA, the CDR3 is TGTGCTAGTGGTTTGGTCCTCCTCTATACAGGATTCGGGGGACACCGAACAGATACGCAGTATTTT.

The chain joins TRBV10-3 to TRBJ1-3; TRBD1 might be the D (5 bases). The germline V and J ends were trimmed by 6 bases and 0 bases, with 12 bases remaining between them. The germline V gene has CDR1 ENHRY and CDR2 SYGVKD. The CDR3 is 15 amino acids. The CDR3 nucleotides are TGTGCCATCAGAACCATGGGGCGCTCTGGAAACACCATATATTTT. It encodes CAIRTMGRSGNTIYF.

V and J are TRBV5-1 and TRBJ1-1, with 7 bases that match TRBD1. Looked up from germline, CDR1 is SGHRS and CDR2 is YFSETQ. Losses at the gene ends were 4 bases for V and 8 bases for J; bases not matched to a gene: 8. The CDR3 has 13 amino acids. CDR3 region: CASSRTGDREAFF. In nucleotides, the CDR3 is TGCGCCAGCAGCCGTACAGGGGATCGCGAAGCTTTCTTT.

The chain carries TRBV10-3 and TRBJ2-2, with TRBD1 identical over 8 bases. V was clipped by 6 bases and J by 7 bases; unmatched bases: 7. This CDR3 is built from 14 residues. Germline-derived CDR1 and CDR2 are ENHRY and SYGVKD. The CDR3 DNA is TGTGCCATCAGCGGACAGGGAGCCAACGGGGAGCTGTTTTTT. Its translation: CAISGQGANGELFF.

The chain is built from TRBV28 and TRBJ2-7; weak D call: TRBD2 (5 bases). The germline V gene has CDR1 MDHEN and CDR2 SYDVKM. The CDR3 loop spans 11 amino acids. V gave up 5 bases and J gave up 4 bases, with 6 bases separating them. CDR3 sequence: CASSRLYEQYF. Here the CDR3 DNA reads TGTGCCAGCAGTCGACTATACGAGCAGTACTTC. The variable domain in full, completed from reference TRBV28 and TRBJ2-7, reads DVKVTQSSRYLVKRTGEKVFLECVQDMDHENMFWYRQDPGLGLRLIYFSYDVKMKEKGDIPEGYSVSREKKERFSLILESASTNQTSMYLCASSRLYEQYFGPGTRLTVT.

This chain connects TRBV28 to TRBJ2-7; possible D gene TRBD1, 6 bases. The CDR3 is 15 residues long. Germline V CDR1 and CDR2: MDHEN, SYDVKM. V gave up 6 bases and J gave up 2 bases, with 17 bases separating them. The CDR3 reads CASRPTGTPTYEQYF. The DNA for the CDR3 is TGTGCCAGCAGACCTACAGGGACCCCCACCTACGAGCAGTACTTC. Complete variable domain (other parts from reference TRBV28 and TRBJ2-7): DVKVTQSSRYLVKRTGEKVFLECVQDMDHENMFWYRQDPGLGLRLIYFSYDVKMKEKGDIPEGYSVSREKKERFSLILESASTNQTSMYLCASRPTGTPTYEQYFGPGTRLTVT.

The J gene is TRBJ1-6, the V gene TRBV4-3; no reliable D call. The germline V and J ends were trimmed by 1 base and 6 bases, with 7 bases remaining between them. The CDR3 runs 14 residues. CDR1 and CDR2 (germline): LGHNA, YSLEER. CDR3 DNA: TGCGCCAGCAGCCAAGGCAGGTCTAATTCACCCCTCCACTTT. Translating it yields CASSQGRSNSPLHF.

This clone was counted between two and nine times. V usage is TRBV7-9 and J usage is TRBJ1-2; no firm D call. V shed 6 bases and J shed 5 bases, with 16 bases lying between them. From germline, CDR1 is SEHNR and CDR2 FQNEAQ (reference sequence). This CDR3 is 14 amino acids long. CDR3: CASSSQSRLYGYTF. DNA of the CDR3: TGTGCCAGCAGTTCCCAAAGTCGGCTATATGGCTACACCTTC.

The chain combines TRBV29-1 with TRBJ2-1; 8 bases agree with TRBD2. The ends lost 1 base at V and 0 bases at J; junction bases unmatched: 5. Germline CDR1 is SQVTM and CDR2 is ANQGSEA. This CDR3 is 16 amino acids long. CDR3 amino acids: CSVEGSGGASYNEQFF. The DNA for the CDR3 is TGCAGCGTTGAAGGGTCCGGGGGGGCCTCCTACAATGAGCAGTTCTTC.